This entry lists 21 T cell receptor beta chains sequenced from one sample in a study of T cell clones after liver transplantation. The data were produced by immunoSEQ multiplex PCR, yet TCRdb's version contains in-frame clones alone and is incomplete. This repertoire shows around 77,000 clones, around 80% found once; its top ten account for approximately 0.81%. The sample was CD4+ T cells from blood, taken 12 months after liver transplant. The receptors originated from a human patient who received a liver transplant. Some T cells may trace back to the graft donor.

This rearrangement joins TRBV11-2 to TRBJ2-7; TRBD1 is a possible D gene (5 bases). This CDR3 contains 16 residues. Looked up from germline, CDR1 is SGHAT and CDR2 is FQNNGV. V lost 6 bases, J lost 5 bases, and 23 bases lay in between. CDR3 nucleotides: TGTGCCAGCAGTCCCGGTTTAGGGGCCCTTCTCCACGAGCAGTACTTC. This encodes CASSPGLGALLHEQYF.

The CDR3 coding sequence is TGTGCCAGCAGCTTTGGTAACGTCAATGAGCAGTTCTTC. Translating gives CASSFGNVNEQFF. The gene calls are TRBV5-4 and TRBJ2-1, with D hard to call. The CDR3 spans 13 residues. Trimming pared 2 bases from V and 6 bases from J, leaving 9 bases between. Germline CDR1 is SGHNT and CDR2 is YYREEE (reference sequence).

V is TRBV18 and J is TRBJ2-1; D is possibly TRBD2 (5 bases). This CDR3 spans 12 amino acids. Germline values: CDR1 KGHSH, CDR2 LQKENI. The V end lost 3 bases, the J end lost 8 bases, and 8 bases lay between the germline ends. The CDR3 nucleotides read TGTGCCAGCTCACCCGAGGGCGATGAGCAGTTCTTC. This gives the protein CASSPEGDEQFF.

J is TRBJ2-5 and V is TRBV10-2, with 14 bases that match TRBD2. This CDR3 is 14 amino acids long. V shed 6 bases and J 3 bases; nucleotides not matched to a gene: 0. CDR1 is WSHSY and CDR2 is SAAADI in the germline V gene. The CDR3 protein is CASRGLAGEETQYF. As DNA, the CDR3 is TGCGCCAGCAGGGGACTAGCGGGGGAAGAGACCCAGTACTTC.

V usage is TRBV27 and J usage is TRBJ1-1; D call uncertain. CDR3 length: 13 amino acids. V was pared by 1 base and J by 3 bases, with 6 bases between. Germline assignment: CDR1 MNHEY and CDR2 SMNVEV (reference sequence). In DNA form, the CDR3 reads TGTGCCAGCAGTTTATTGGGTGACACTGAAGCTTTCTTT. It yields the protein CASSLLGDTEAFF.

The rearrangement joins TRBV7-2 to TRBJ2-5, with 8 bases matching TRBD2. The germline V gene has CDR1 SGHTA and CDR2 FQGNSA. This CDR3 contains 18 residues. Trimming took 2 bases from V and 5 from J; bases not matched to a gene: 16. The CDR3 bases are TGTGCCAGCAGCTTACTCCCTAGCTTCGGGAGGGCCGGGGAGACCCAGTACTTC. This encodes CASSLLPSFGRAGETQYF.

V usage is TRBV5-1 and J usage is TRBJ1-1; 7 nucleotides match TRBD1. Germline trimming cut 3 bases from V and 6 bases from J; bases unmatched to any gene: 5. The CDR3 consists of 13 residues. Germline-derived CDR1 and CDR2 are SGHRS and YFSETQ. DNA of the CDR3: TGCGCCAGCAGCTCCAAACAGGGGTCTGAAGCTTTCTTT. Its protein is CASSSKQGSEAFF.

This sequence joins TRBV2 and TRBJ2-4, with a tentative D call TRBD2 (5 bases). CDR1 is SNHLY and CDR2 is FYNNEI in the germline V gene. The CDR3 is 13 residues long. V was cut by 6 bases and J by 2 bases, with 8 bases left in between. Here the CDR3 reads CASRVGTKNIQYF. The CDR3 DNA reads TGTGCCAGCAGGGTCGGGACCAAAAACATTCAGTACTTC.

The V and J genes are TRBV19 and TRBJ1-1, with D uncertain. V was trimmed by 4 bases and J by 12 bases, leaving 24 bases between them. This CDR3 contains 15 residues. Germline loops: CDR1 LNHDA, CDR2 SQIVND (reference sequence). The CDR3, as DNA: TGTGCCAGTAGTACGCCAACGCTCCGGGTCAGTAGGACTTTCTTT. As protein: CASSTPTLRVSRTFF.

This chain joins TRBV28 and TRBJ1-1; D gene uncertain. Germline V gene lookup returns CDR1 MDHEN and CDR2 SYDVKM. The CDR3 runs 12 residues. The V end lost 4 bases, the J end lost 7 bases, and 10 bases lay between the germline ends. As DNA, the CDR3 is TGTGCCAGCAGTTCAAACCCACTTGAAGCTTTCTTT. Translation: CASSSNPLEAFF.

This clone was seen only once. The chain recombines TRBV2 with TRBJ2-2, with 9 bases identical to TRBD1. The germline V gene has CDR1 SNHLY and CDR2 FYNNEI. V gave up 8 bases and J gave up 0 bases; unmatched junction bases: 1. This CDR3 region has 14 residues. As DNA, the CDR3 is TGTGCCAGCCGGACAGGGGCGAACACCGGGGAGCTGTTTTTT. This sequence encodes CASRTGANTGELFF.

The rearrangement uses TRBV6-5 and TRBJ2-5, with 9 bases fitting TRBD1. The CDR3 extends over 14 amino acids. V gave up 3 bases and J gave up 7 bases; unmatched junction bases: 6. The germline gives CDR1 MNHEY, CDR2 SVGAGI. DNA for the CDR3: TGTGCCAGCAGTTATGCGGGACAGGGTGGGACCCAGTACTTC. It specifies CASSYAGQGGTQYF.

The rearrangement uses TRBV28 and TRBJ1-5, with D uncertain. The CDR3 spans 12 residues. CDR1 and CDR2 from the germline V gene are MDHEN and SYDVKM. The V end lost 4 bases, the J end lost 11 bases, and 12 bases lay between the germline ends. CDR3 loop: CASSSVLVAQHF. The CDR3 DNA sequence: TGTGCCAGCAGTTCCGTGCTGGTGGCCCAGCATTTT. Filled out from reference TRBV28 and TRBJ1-5, the complete variable domain reads DVKVTQSSRYLVKRTGEKVFLECVQDMDHENMFWYRQDPGLGLRLIYFSYDVKMKEKGDIPEGYSVSREKKERFSLILESASTNQTSMYLCASSSVLVAQHFGDGTRLSIL.

The chain is built from TRBV9 and TRBJ1-2; D call uncertain. The V gene's germline CDR1 is SGDLS and CDR2 YYNGEE. This CDR3 contains 14 residues. V shed 0 bases and J shed 2 bases, with 8 bases lying between them. CDR3 residues: CASSVEHYNYGYTF. The CDR3 DNA sequence: TGTGCCAGCAGCGTAGAACACTACAACTATGGCTACACCTTC.

This chain links TRBV5-1 with TRBJ1-2, with a tentative D call TRBD1 (5 bases). Germline V CDR1 and CDR2: SGHRS, YFSETQ. CDR3 size: 15 residues. Trimming removed 4 bases at V and 4 bases at J, with 17 bases between. The CDR3 is CASSPVGDGFYGYTF. The CDR3 bases are TGCGCCAGCAGCCCCGTCGGGGACGGGTTCTATGGCTACACCTTC.

The rearrangement links TRBV2 to TRBJ2-5; 12 bases fit TRBD2. The CDR3 loop spans 15 amino acids. The V gene's germline CDR1 is SNHLY and CDR2 FYNNEI. V dropped 4 bases and J dropped 4; count of bases not matched to a gene: 4. The CDR3 reads CASSAGLAGLETQYF. CDR3 DNA: TGTGCCAGCAGTGCGGGACTAGCGGGCTTAGAGACCCAGTACTTC.

The V and J genes are TRBV6-5 and TRBJ2-7; a weak D match, TRBD1 (6 bases). This CDR3 is 12 amino acids long. Germline-derived CDR1 and CDR2 are MNHEY and SVGAGI. V gave up 4 bases and J gave up 5 bases, with 9 bases separating them. DNA of the CDR3: TGTGCCAGCAGTTCCACAGGGAACGAGCAGTACTTC. Protein sequence: CASSSTGNEQYF.

A word on this clone: Distinct nucleotide sequences in the sample also encode this CDR3. J is TRBJ2-1 and V is TRBV7-8; 8 bases map to TRBD1. J gave up 9 bases and V 4 bases, and 8 bases lay outside the gene matches. The germline V gene encodes CDR1 SGHVS and CDR2 FQNEAQ. The CDR3 is 14 amino acids. The CDR3 loop is CASSYGQGGGEQFF. The CDR3 bases are TGTGCCAGCAGCTACGGACAGGGCGGCGGTGAGCAGTTCTTC.

This clone was counted a few times. J is TRBJ2-3 and V is TRBV11-1; D unresolved. CDR3 length: 11 residues. CDR1 SGHAT and CDR2 FQDESV come from the germline V gene (reference sequence). With 5 bases removed from V and 2 bases from J, the gap between germline ends came to 2 bases. The CDR3 DNA reads TGTGCCAGCAGCCTCACAGATACGCAGTATTTT. This sequence encodes CASSLTDTQYF.

This clone was recorded a few times. The chain couples TRBV6-1 to TRBJ2-7, with D perhaps TRBD2 (5 bases). The ends were cut back, 4 bases at V and 2 bases at J, with 12 bases in the middle. This CDR3 comprises 14 residues. Germline CDR1 and CDR2: MNHNS and SASEGT. In nucleotides, the CDR3 is TGTGCCAGCAGTGGGAGGACGGGCGCCTACGAGCAGTACTTC. It translates to CASSGRTGAYEQYF.

J is TRBJ1-2 and V is TRBV25-1; a weak D match, TRBD1 (6 bases). Trimming pared 5 bases from V and 8 bases from J, leaving 27 bases between. Germline V gene sequence: CDR1 MGHDK, CDR2 SYGVNS. The CDR3 is made up of 17 amino acids. The CDR3 DNA sequence: TGTGCCAGCAGTCTCCGGGGAACACAGGGAGCAAAAGACGGCTACACCTTC. Translating it yields CASSLRGTQGAKDGYTF.